The 18 T cell receptor beta chains below come from one sample, sequenced in a study of blood T cell repertoires in COVID-19. TCRdb keeps only in-frame clones here, not all; method: immunoSEQ multiplex PCR. This table holds 110,000 to 150,000 clones, 87% found once. The source material was PBMCs or T cells enriched from blood (not recorded which). These receptors originate from a man in his sixties who had recovered from COVID-19.

The chain has TRBV2 and TRBJ1-2; a possible D gene is TRBD1 (6 bases). The CDR3 length is 14 residues. Between the trimmed V and J ends, which lost 5 bases and 4 bases, there was a span of 14 bases. Germline V gene data show CDR1 as SNHLY and CDR2 as FYNNEI. This chain's CDR3 is CASSSDRLTYGYTF. CDR3 sequence (DNA): TGTGCCAGCAGTAGCGACAGGCTGACCTATGGCTACACCTTC.

This chain connects TRBV11-3 to TRBJ2-1; D ambiguous. Looked up from germline, CDR1 is SGHNT and CDR2 is YENEEA. This CDR3 has 13 residues. Deletions cut 4 bases from V and 5 bases from J, with 9 bases between. CDR3 bases: TGTGCCAGCAGCTCGGTACTTAACAATGAGCAGTTCTTC. This translates into CASSSVLNNEQFF.

V gene TRBV4-1 combines with J gene TRBJ1-2; 8 nucleotides agree with TRBD1. Germline V gene lookup returns CDR1 MGHRA and CDR2 YSYEKL. J was trimmed by 0 bases and V by 4 bases; bases with no gene match: 7. This CDR3 has 16 amino acids. The CDR3: CASSPPGTGANYGYTF. CDR3 nucleotide sequence: TGCGCCAGCAGCCCCCCCGGGACAGGAGCTAACTATGGCTACACCTTC.

The rearrangement uses TRBV6-5 and TRBJ2-1, with 11 bases that match TRBD2. CDR3 length: 15 residues. The V segment lost 10 bases and the J segment 4 bases; nucleotides outside the gene matches: 9. Germline assignment: CDR1 MNHEY and CDR2 SVGAGI. CDR3 sequence: CATCVAGGPYNEQFF. The DNA for the CDR3 is TGTGCCACCTGCGTAGCGGGGGGGCCATACAATGAGCAGTTCTTC.

This clone occurred once. The rearrangement uses TRBV3-1 (or the pseudogene TRBV3-2) and TRBJ1-5; 10 positions match TRBD1. V gave up 6 bases and J gave up 9 bases; unmatched junction bases: 5. This CDR3 region has 13 residues. CDR1 is LGHDT, CDR2 YNNKEL, per germline (reference sequence). In nucleotides, the CDR3 is TGTGCCAGCAGTCGGGACAGGGGACTGCCCCAGCATTTT. Residues: CASSRDRGLPQHF.

This clone came up once. The chain combines TRBV9 with TRBJ2-1; TRBD2 aligns across 11 bases. J gave up 0 bases and V 4 bases, and 6 bases lay outside the gene matches. Per the germline V gene, CDR1 is SGDLS and CDR2 is YYNGEE. The CDR3 loop spans 17 amino acids. The CDR3 sequence: CASSPGLAVSSYNEQFF. CDR3 DNA: TGTGCCAGCAGCCCGGGACTAGCGGTAAGCTCCTACAATGAGCAGTTCTTC. Using reference TRBV9 and TRBJ2-1 for the parts outside the CDR3, the full variable domain is DSGVTQTPKHLITATGQRVTLRCSPRSGDLSVYWYQQSLDQGLQFLIQYYNGEERAKGNILERFSAQQFPDLHSELNLSSLELGDSALYFCASSPGLAVSSYNEQFFGPGTRLTVL.

This chain connects TRBV18 to TRBJ1-6; D unclear. The CDR3 contains 17 residues. V lost 3 bases, J lost 2 bases, and 14 bases lay in between. Germline loops: CDR1 KGHSH, CDR2 LQKENI. The CDR3 sequence is CASSPLEARAYNSPLHF. The CDR3 nucleotides read TGTGCCAGCTCACCGCTCGAGGCGCGGGCCTATAATTCACCCCTCCACTTT.

The chain uses TRBV9 and TRBJ1-1; no reliable D call. The CDR3 runs to 15 residues. V was trimmed by 0 bases and J by 3 bases, leaving 12 bases between them. CDR1 and CDR2 (germline): SGDLS, YYNGEE. The CDR3: CASSVDEGAYTEAFF. The CDR3 DNA reads TGTGCCAGCAGCGTAGATGAGGGTGCCTACACTGAAGCTTTCTTT.

The chain joins TRBV9 to TRBJ2-7; D possibly corresponds to TRBD2 (6 bases). Trimming stripped 6 bases from V and 0 bases from J, with 13 bases between. The CDR3 has 14 amino acids. Germline lookup yields CDR1 SGDLS and CDR2 YYNGEE. The CDR3 region is CASNRDGGSYEQYF. The CDR3 DNA is TGTGCCAGCAATAGGGACGGGGGCTCCTACGAGCAGTACTTC.

J is TRBJ2-7 and V is TRBV19; maybe TRBD1 (6 bases). CDR3 length equals 15 residues. Trimming removed 5 bases at V and 3 bases at J, with 17 bases between. In germline, CDR1 is LNHDA, CDR2 SQIVND (reference sequence). CDR3 in amino acids: CASSWSGAAIYEQYF. The CDR3 DNA reads TGTGCCAGTAGTTGGTCAGGGGCCGCCATCTACGAGCAGTACTTC. The full variable domain, with the rest looked up from reference TRBV19 and TRBJ2-7, is DGGITQSPKYLFRKEGQNVTLSCEQNLNHDAMYWYRQDPGQGLRLIYYSQIVNDFQKGDIAEGYSVSREKKESFPLTVTSAQKNPTAFYLCASSWSGAAIYEQYFGPGTRLTVT.

This sequence joins TRBV2 and TRBJ2-7; a possible D gene is TRBD1 (5 bases). CDR1 and CDR2 (germline): SNHLY, FYNNEI. Trimming stripped 9 bases from V and 0 bases from J, with 15 bases between. The CDR3 is 14 residues long. Here the CDR3 reads CASNAQAYSYEQYF. CDR3 bases: TGTGCCAGTAACGCACAGGCCTACTCCTACGAGCAGTACTTC. Together with reference TRBV2 and TRBJ2-7, the CDR3 gives the full variable domain: EPEVTQTPSHQVTQMGQEVILRCVPISNHLYFYWYRQILGQKVEFLVSFYNNEISEKSEIFDDQFSVERPDGSNFTLKIRSTKLEDSAMYFCASNAQAYSYEQYFGPGTRLTVT.

V and J are TRBV7-6 and TRBJ2-2, with TRBD1 identical over 10 bases. V lost 4 bases to trimming and J lost 2 bases; unmatched junction nucleotides: 7. The CDR3 runs to 17 residues. Germline assignment: CDR1 SGHVS and CDR2 FNYEAQ. The CDR3 DNA sequence: TGTGCCAGCAGCTCCCGAGGGACAGGGGCCAACACCGGGGAGCTGTTTTTT. This sequence encodes CASSSRGTGANTGELFF.

The V call is TRBV2, the J call TRBJ1-1; no clear D. Per the germline V gene, CDR1 is SNHLY and CDR2 is FYNNEI. The CDR3 covers 13 residues. V was cut by 3 bases and J by 5 bases, with 10 bases left in between. CDR3 bases: TGTGCCAGCAGTGACAGGTTCCCAACTGAAGCTTTCTTT. Residues: CASSDRFPTEAFF.

The CDR3, as DNA: TGTGCCACCGCGGGACAGGGTAGGGGGTACGAGCAGTACTTC. The encoded protein is CATAGQGRGYEQYF. The chain recombines TRBV2 with TRBJ2-7; 9 bases are a match to TRBD1. The CDR3 runs 14 residues. Germline V gives CDR1 SNHLY, CDR2 FYNNEI. The V and J ends lost 10 bases and 4 bases, in that order; junction bases with no gene match: 11.

The chain combines TRBV7-9 with TRBJ2-7; a possible D gene is TRBD2 (6 bases). V was cut by 5 bases and J by 0 bases, with 14 bases left in between. The CDR3 runs 15 residues. Germline CDR1 is SEHNR and CDR2 is FQNEAQ (reference sequence). The CDR3, as DNA: TGTGCCAGCAGCAGGAGGGACGGGACCTCCTACGAGCAGTACTTC. This gives the protein CASSRRDGTSYEQYF.

The genes are TRBV6-5 and TRBJ1-6, with 7 positions matching TRBD1. Germline V CDR1 and CDR2: MNHEY, SVGAGI. This CDR3 region has 12 residues. Trimming took 4 bases from V and 14 from J; bases not matched to a gene: 5. The CDR3 sequence: CASSSGTASLHF. In DNA, the CDR3 is TGTGCCAGCAGTTCGGGGACAGCTTCCCTCCACTTT.

The chain carries TRBV9 and TRBJ1-6, with a weak D call TRBD1 (5 bases). The CDR3 loop spans 17 amino acids. V lost 4 bases and J lost 6, with 20 bases in between. Germline loops: CDR1 SGDLS, CDR2 YYNGEE. CDR3 sequence: CASSPLGGGASNSPLHF. CDR3 in DNA: TGTGCCAGCAGCCCGCTCGGCGGAGGGGCTTCTAATTCACCCCTCCACTTT.

The gene calls are TRBV18 and TRBJ2-2, with 10 nucleotides matching TRBD1. The CDR3 loop spans 16 amino acids. Unmatched junction bases numbered 7, after V lost 4 bases and J lost 5 bases. Germline V lookup: CDR1 KGHSH, CDR2 LQKENI. CDR3 sequence: CASSLVWDRGTGELFF. The CDR3 DNA sequence: TGTGCCAGCTCACTCGTGTGGGACAGGGGAACCGGGGAGCTGTTTTTT.